This is a list of T cell receptor beta chains from one sample in a study of blood T cell repertoires in COVID-19. Assay used: immunoSEQ multiplex PCR; TCRdb lists only in-frame clones, some missing. The data hold 130,000 to 150,000 clones, with approximately 88% observed a single time. Sequencing was done on a sample of peripheral blood. The receptors were sampled from a man aged 70-80 years with acute or convalescent COVID-19. Each CDR3 is given with its conserved first and last residue. The D gene is left open where the match is weak. A row's size may be missing; if present it is once, few, many or a size class.

V gene	J gene	D gene	clone size	CDR3 DNA	CDR3 protein
TRBV2	TRBJ1-5	.	.	TGTGCCAGCAAAGAAGGGGTGGGCAATCAGCCCCAGCATTTT	CASKEGVGNQPQHF
TRBV11-2	TRBJ2-7	TRBD2	once	TGTGCCAGCAGCCTGGCTTTGAGCGGGGGCCTGTCCTACGAGCAGTACTTC	CASSLALSGGLSYEQYF
TRBV4-1	TRBJ2-7	TRBD1	.	TGCGCCAGCAGCCTAAGAGGAGAGGGGGCGCGGGTTTACGAGCAGTACTTC	CASSLRGEGARVYEQYF
TRBV6-6	TRBJ2-3	.	.	TGTGCCAGCAGTTTCTCCAGGGCTAGCACAGATACGCAGTATTTT	CASSFSRASTDTQYF
TRBV30	TRBJ2-7	TRBD2	.	TGTGCCTGGAGTGGGCTAGCGGGAACATACTACGAGCAGTACTTC	CAWSGLAGTYYEQYF
TRBV7-2	TRBJ2-1	TRBD2	.	TGTGCCAGCAGCTTATCGCTCGCGGGGGTGGGGTACAATGAGCAGTTCTTC	CASSLSLAGVGYNEQFF
TRBV19	TRBJ2-5	.	.	TGTGCCAGTTCATTACATGCGACAGGACAAGAGACCCAGTACTTC	CASSLHATGQETQYF
TRBV2	TRBJ1-4	TRBD1	.	TGTGCCACCAGACAGGGGCGGGAAAAACTGTTTTTT	CATRQGREKLFF
TRBV2	TRBJ2-5	TRBD1	.	TGTGCCGGGAAAGGACAGGGTACGGAGACCCAGTACTTC	CAGKGQGTETQYF
TRBV3-1/TRBV3-2	TRBJ2-1	TRBD2	once	TGTGCCAGCAGCCAAGAGGCAGCGGGGGGTCATGAGCAGTTCTTC	CASSQEAAGGHEQFF
TRBV6-5	TRBJ2-3	.	.	TGTGCCAGCAGTTACGCTAGGACTTCCACAGATACGCAGTATTTT	CASSYARTSTDTQYF
TRBV21-1	TRBJ2-3	.	.	TGTGCCAGCAGCAAGGACACCTCCCGACCAGATACGCAGTATTTT	CASSKDTSRPDTQYF
TRBV19	TRBJ1-6	.	once	TGTGCCAGTAGTATGGGCCCGAGCTCCTATAATTCACCCCTCCACTTT	CASSMGPSSYNSPLHF
TRBV4-1	TRBJ2-6	TRBD2	once	TGCGCCAGCAGCCAAGATTCCCCGGGCGGGAGCTCTGGGGCCAACGTCCTGACTTTC	CASSQDSPGGSSGANVLTF
TRBV9	TRBJ2-3	.	.	TGTGCCAGCAGCGTAGGGGCAGGGGGGAGGCCCACAGATACGCAGTATTTT	CASSVGAGGRPTDTQYF
TRBV30	TRBJ2-1	.	.	TGTGCCAAGGACCCCGGGAGCTACAATGAGCAGTTCTTC	CAKDPGSYNEQFF
TRBV29-1	TRBJ1-5	.	once	TGCAGCGTTGAAGTACAGCCCAATCAGCCCCAGCATTTT	CSVEVQPNQPQHF
TRBV9	TRBJ1-3	TRBD1	.	TGTGCCAGCAGCGGACGCCTCGACAGGGCAAATACCATATATTTT	CASSGRLDRANTIYF
TRBV5-4	TRBJ2-3	.	.	TGTGCCAGCAGACCAGAGGCGCGCCGCTCTAGCACAGATACGCAGTATTTT	CASRPEARRSSTDTQYF
TRBV25-1	TRBJ2-1	.	few	TGTGCCAGCAGTGAGGAGGGTTACAATGAGCAGTTCTTC	CASSEEGYNEQFF
TRBV3-1/TRBV3-2	TRBJ2-1	.	.	TGTGCCAGCAGCCAGGGCAGGGATGGCAATGAGCAGTTCTTC	CASSQGRDGNEQFF
TRBV19	TRBJ1-4	.	.	TGTGCCAGTAGTATCGGCGTAGGGGTAGTCAAACTGTTTTTT	CASSIGVGVVKLFF
TRBV7-3	TRBJ2-5	.	.	TGTGCCAGCAGCACCGGACAAGCGGAGACCCAGTACTTC	CASSTGQAETQYF
TRBV7-9	TRBJ2-3	.	.	TGTGCCAGCAGCTTTAGTCAGGGCGGAGTGTTGACAGATACGCAGTATTTT	CASSFSQGGVLTDTQYF
TRBV10-2	TRBJ2-7	TRBD1	once	TGCGCCAGCAGAGGGTTCCCGGGACAGGGGGAAGTTCGCGAGCAGTACTTC	CASRGFPGQGEVREQYF
TRBV30	TRBJ2-3	TRBD2	.	TGTGCCTCCGCGGGTAGCGGGGGCACAGATACGCAGTATTTT	CASAGSGGTDTQYF
TRBV5-4	TRBJ1-2	TRBD1	once	TGTGCCAGCAGCTTGGGGACAGGGGGGGACTATGGCTACACCTTC	CASSLGTGGDYGYTF
TRBV28	TRBJ1-3	TRBD1	.	TGTGCCAGCAGTTCCGAAAACACCAGGGGGCTGGTAGTCGGAAACACCATATATTTT	CASSSENTRGLVVGNTIYF
TRBV7-2	TRBJ2-3	.	once	TGTGCCAGCAGCTTATGGCGGGGAACGGCAGATACGCAGTATTTT	CASSLWRGTADTQYF
TRBV9	TRBJ2-7	.	once	TGTGCCAGCAGCCCCACCTACGAGCAGTACTTC	CASSPTYEQYF
TRBV5-5	TRBJ2-7	TRBD1	.	TGTGCCAGCAGCTCCGGACAGGGTGGGTCGTGGGAGCAGTACTTC	CASSSGQGGSWEQYF
TRBV18	TRBJ1-1	.	.	TGTGCCAGCTCACTTGGGGCCGGGAACACTGAAGCTTTCTTT	CASSLGAGNTEAFF
TRBV4-1	TRBJ1-5	.	few	TGCGCCAGCAGACAAGAGTCGGGGGGCGCAGCGCAGCCCCAGCATTTT	CASRQESGGAAQPQHF
TRBV5-1	TRBJ1-2	.	.	TGCGCCAGCAGCTTGGCCGGGGGGCACTATGGCTACACCTTC	CASSLAGGHYGYTF
TRBV28	TRBJ2-3	.	.	TGTGCCAGCAGTTGGGGGTTCAGGGGAGATACGCAGTATTTT	CASSWGFRGDTQYF
TRBV6-5	TRBJ2-1	TRBD2	few	TGTGCCAGCAGGGCCGGGGGGGCCTATTTCTTC	CASRAGGAYFF
TRBV6-6	TRBJ2-7	TRBD2	once	TGTGCCAGCAGGCGGAGGGACCCCGGGGGGTACGAGCAGTACTTC	CASRRRDPGGYEQYF
TRBV27	TRBJ2-3	.	.	TGTGCCAGCAGTTTAAGGCCGGGGAGCACAGATACGCAGTATTTT	CASSLRPGSTDTQYF
TRBV5-1	TRBJ2-1	TRBD2	.	TGCGCCAGCAGAAAGGGGACTAGCGGGAGCGTGCAGTTCTTC	CASRKGTSGSVQFF
TRBV28	TRBJ1-2	TRBD1	.	TGTGCCAGCAGTTTATCAGGGGGTCGGGGCTACACCTTC	CASSLSGGRGYTF
TRBV28	TRBJ1-5	TRBD1	.	TGTGCCAGCAGTTTTGCGACAGGGGATCAGCCCCAGCATTTT	CASSFATGDQPQHF
TRBV28	TRBJ2-5	.	.	TGTGCCAGCAGTCGGACAGAACAAGAGACCCAGTACTTC	CASSRTEQETQYF
TRBV3-1/TRBV3-2	TRBJ2-4	.	.	TGTGCCAGCAGCCAAGGAGGGAACATTCAGTACTTC	CASSQGGNIQYF
TRBV6-1	TRBJ1-2	.	.	TGTGCCAGCAGTGAAGGGACAGCTAACTATGGCTACACCTTC	CASSEGTANYGYTF